This T cell receptor (beta chain) was obtained from a study of cytomegalovirus exposure and HLA in healthy donors. Germline-derived CDR1 and CDR2 are SNHLY and FYNNEI. The CDR3 is 18 amino acids. The ends lost 6 bases at V and 0 bases at J; junction bases unmatched: 6. 13 Jbeta primers and 60 Vbeta primers were used for the PCR. Libraries were prepared by immunoSEQ multiplex PCR; TCRdb keeps only in-frame clonotypes and omits some of them. The table records under 200,000 clones, less than 90% of them present only once. The sequenced sample consisted of PBMCs. The TCR sequence derives from a boy aged 2 to 9 in good health and CMV-seronegative. The gene calls are TRBV2 and TRBJ2-6; 12 bases match TRBD2. The CDR3 reads CASSGTSGPPSGANVLTF. The CDR3 DNA reads TGTGCCAGCAGCGGGACTAGCGGGCCGCCCTCTGGGGCCAACGTCCTGACTTTC.